This T cell receptor (beta chain) was found in a study of T cells after yellow fever vaccination. On the study more broadly: Researchers used SMART-Seq v4 Ultra Low Input to prepare fractions that had low cell numbers. Regarding the study as a whole: Post-booster repertoires again held most primary-vaccination clones (roughly 96% CD4, over 80% CD8). Though weaker, the secondary response peaked faster, on day 5 versus 15.

This clonotype was seen a few times. Its specificity is not known. The CDR3 loop spans 14 amino acids. CDR1 and CDR2 (germline): SEHNR, FQNEAQ (reference sequence). The V and J ends lost 3 bases and 6 bases respectively, with 12 bases between them. As TCR cDNA was made by 5'RACE template switching, a universal primer site and UMIs were added. TCRdb itself ran the 5' RACE reads through MiXCR, one entry per CDR3 protein. The sample has some 120,000 distinct CDR3 sequences, roughly 15% seen once. This chain joins TRBV7-9 and TRBJ2-1, with a tentative D call TRBD1 (6 bases). The specimen was CD8+ T cells sorted from PBMCs, collected 5 days after the yellow fever booster vaccination. This TCR derives from a man between 18 and 29 years old who received the YFV17D yellow fever vaccine. The CDR3 DNA reads as TGTGCCAGCAGCTTCTCCACAGGGCGCAATGAGCAGTTCTTC. It specifies CASSFSTGRNEQFF.